Described below is a single T cell receptor beta chain sequence and its context. The CDR3 consists of 13 residues. V was pared by 5 bases and J by 5 bases, with 5 bases of the junction left unmatched. As handled by the study authors: How many nucleated cells were present was estimated from reference gene primer amplification. The repertoire was sequenced with immunoSEQ multiplex PCR; TCRdb's copy has only in-frame clones and lacks some. The V and J calls and clone size come from that table; D and trimming were worked out from the DNA. The sample has 150,000 or so clones; roughly nine tenths are singletons. These data originate in a study of blood T cell repertoires in COVID-19. The overall study: PBMCs, B-cell-depleted T cells, or T cells provided the cDNA or gDNA that made up the material.

The chain uses TRBV12-3 or TRBV12-4 and TRBJ1-1; 7 bases line up with TRBD1. Sample: peripheral blood. The sequence was obtained from a woman aged 70 to 79 with acute or convalescent COVID-19. The CDR3: CASSQNRGTEAFF. In nucleotides, the CDR3 is TGTGCCAGCAGTCAAAACAGGGGAACTGAAGCTTTCTTT.